One sample yielded the 32 T cell receptor delta chains listed below, sequenced in a study of gamma-delta chains in newborns, infants, children (dated by TCRdb to the late 2010s). Sequencing instrument: Illumina MiSeq. TCRdb recomputed clones from the public reads with CATT; identical DNA rows were then combined. For this sample there are 3,500 to 4,500 delta-chain clones; around 2.2% appear just once. About 14% of the sample rests with the top ten. Sequencing used blood. The receptors come from a child who was a newborn, infant or young child, either healthy, febrile or measles-vaccinated (not recorded which).

This clone was seen a handful of times. It differs at one base from a far larger clone, so likely a read error. Other DNA sequences in the sample encode the same CDR3. The chain employs TRDV2 and TRDJ3, with D perhaps matching TRDD3 (6 bases). V was clipped by 1 base and J by 0 bases, with 15 bases between them. Germline-derived CDR1 and CDR2 are GEAIGNYY and EKD. The CDR3 extends over 19 amino acids. The CDR3, as DNA: TGTGCCTGTGACACGTTTACCGGGGGAAGCTCCTGGGACACCCGACAGATGTTTTTC. This encodes CACDTFTGGSSWDTRQMFF.

V gene TRDV2 combines with J gene TRDJ3; perhaps TRDD3 as D (6 bases). Germline loops: CDR1 GEAIGNYY, CDR2 EKD. The CDR3 runs to 17 residues. CDR3 DNA sequence: TGTGCTTGCGATAGTCTGGGGAGCTCCTGGGACACCCGACAGATGTTTTTC. Amino acid sequence: CACDSLGSSWDTRQMFF.

With respect to this clone: The TCRdb record carries a much larger clone's protein, which differs from this DNA's translation at residue 9; a read error is the likely cause, and the protein listed here is the DNA translation. The chain combines TRAV29/DV5 with TRDJ1; no reliable D call. The ends were cut back, 0 bases at V and 0 bases at J, with 15 bases in the middle. The CDR3 consists of 16 residues. Looked up from germline, CDR1 is NSMFDY and CDR2 is ISSIKDK. The CDR3 is CAASEGSGEYTDKLIF. The CDR3 DNA is TGTGCAGCAAGCGAGGGCTCTGGCGAGTACACCGATAAACTCATCTTT.

This clone was counted a few times. A far larger clone is just one base off, so this is likely a read error. Within the sample, other DNA sequences also encode this same CDR3. The chain carries TRDV2 and TRDJ2; 7 positions agree with TRDD3. Germline CDR1 and CDR2: GEAIGNYY and EKD. The CDR3 extends over 15 amino acids. The V and J ends lost 1 base and 1 base, in that order; junction bases with no gene match: 2. CDR3 sequence (DNA): TGTGCCTGTGACACTTTGGGGGATTTGACAGCACAACTCTTCTTT. Its translation is CACDTLGDLTAQLFF.

This clone was observed a few times. A far more abundant clone sits one base away, making this likely a read error. In the same sample, other DNA sequences code for this CDR3. The chain is built from TRDV2 and TRDJ3; 13 bases match TRDD3. The CDR3 has 17 residues. Per the germline V gene, CDR1 is GEAIGNYY and CDR2 is EKD. In nucleotides, the CDR3 is TGTGCCTGCCATACTGGGGGATACGACTGGGACACCCGACAGATGTTCTTC. Protein product: CACHTGGYDWDTRQMFF.

The gene calls are TRDV2 and TRDJ3; 7 nucleotides line up with TRDD3. CDR1 is GEAIGNYY, CDR2 EKD, per germline. V dropped 0 bases and J dropped 3; count of bases not matched to a gene: 1. The CDR3 runs to 16 residues. The CDR3 here is CACDTWGYWDTRQMFF. The DNA of the CDR3 is TGTGCCTGTGACACCTGGGGATACTGGGACACCCGACAGATGTTTTTC.

This clone ranks as medium-sized. A much larger clone differs from this one at a single base, so this may be a read error. CDR3 protein: CALGEPGLPPALGDSTAQLFF. The CDR3 nucleotides read TGTGCTCTTGGGGAACCAGGGCTTCCCCCGGCGCTGGGGGATTCGACAGCACAACTCTTCTTT. The genes are TRDV1 and TRDJ2; 9 bases fit TRDD3. After removal of 1 base from V and 4 bases from J, the junction contained 19 bases not matched to a gene. The CDR3 is 21 amino acids. Germline-derived CDR1 and CDR2 are TSWWSYY and QGS.

This clone qualifies as medium-sized. A far larger clone lies a single base away; this is likely a read error. At the DNA level, this CDR3 is encoded by other sequences in the same sample as well. The rearrangement joins TRDV2 to TRDJ2; 8 bases line up with TRDD3. This CDR3 is built from 14 residues. Per germline, CDR1 GEAIGNYY and CDR2 EKD. The CDR3: CACDTWGMTAQLFF. In nucleotides, the CDR3 is TGTGCCTGTGACACCTGGGGGATGACGGCACAACTCTTCTTT.

A note on this clone: For this DNA, TCRdb reports the protein of a much larger clone, which diverges at residue 12, most likely from a read error; the protein presented here is translated directly from the DNA. The V and J genes are TRDV1 and TRDJ3; 12 nucleotides match TRDD3. This CDR3 contains 18 residues. Germline CDR1 is TSWWSYY and CDR2 is QGS. CDR3 DNA sequence: TGTGCTCTTGGGGAGTACTGGGGGATACCCTGGGGCACCCGACAGATGTTTTTC. Its translation is CALGEYWGIPWGTRQMFF.

This clone has only a few counts. A far larger clone lies a single base away; this is likely a read error. The chain employs TRDV2 and TRDJ3; 13 bases align to TRDD3. The CDR3 spans 21 residues. Germline values: CDR1 GEAIGNYY, CDR2 EKD. The CDR3 region is CACDTLLGDTRFSWGTRQMFF. CDR3 nucleotide sequence: TGTGCCTGTGACACCCTACTGGGGGATACGCGGTTCTCCTGGGGCACCCGACAGATGTTTTTC.

Comment on this clone: A single base is all that separates this from a far larger clone, so a read error is likely. Other DNA variants within this sample encode the same CDR3. J is TRDJ3 and V is TRDV2; tentatively, D is TRDD2 (6 bases). Looked up from germline, CDR1 is GEAIGNYY and CDR2 is EKD. This CDR3 is built from 21 residues. In DNA form, the CDR3 reads TGTGCCTGCGACACCGGAGACCTTCCCGGGGAGTCCTCCTGGGACACCCGACAGATGTTTTTC. Translating gives CACDTGDLPGESSWDTRQMFF.

With regard to this clone: The sample has other DNA sequences that encode this CDR3 too. The CDR3 loop is CALGACPYASRSWGIETDKLIF. The CDR3 nucleotides are TGTGCTCTTGGGGCCTGTCCCTACGCTTCTCGATCCTGGGGGATAGAGACCGATAAACTCATCTTT. The chain couples TRDV1 to TRDJ1, with 10 bases lining up with TRDD3. CDR3 length: 22 amino acids. Germline values: CDR1 TSWWSYY, CDR2 QGS. The V gene end was trimmed by 4 bases and the J gene end by 2 bases; junction bases not matched to a gene: 25.

This clone was observed a few times. The chain combines TRDV2 with TRDJ3; TRDD3 matches at 8 bases. Trimming at V came to 5 bases and at J to 1 base, leaving 12 bases not matched to a gene. The CDR3 sequence is 19 residues long. From germline, CDR1 is GEAIGNYY and CDR2 EKD. The CDR3 bases are TGTGCCTGTGGACCGGGGGATAATAAGGAATCCTGGGACACCCGACAGATGTTTTTC. It yields the protein CACGPGDNKESWDTRQMFF.

As concerns this clone: A far larger clone is only one base removed, so a read error is likely. Other nucleotide sequences from this sample produce the same CDR3. The rearrangement links TRDV2 to TRDJ3; the D is unclear. The CDR3 is 18 residues long. Trimming removed 0 bases at V and 0 bases at J, with 11 bases between. The germline V gene encodes CDR1 GEAIGNYY and CDR2 EKD. CDR3 DNA: TGTGCCTGTGACACCGGTGATGCCAGCTCCTGGGACACCCGACAGATGTTTTTC. This codes for CACDTGDASSWDTRQMFF.

Worth noting for this clone: The protein given by TCRdb reflects a much larger clone and differs at residue 4 from this DNA's translation, likely from a read error; the protein shown is the DNA's translation. V and J are TRDV2 and TRDJ3; 13 nucleotides agree with TRDD3. The CDR3 is made up of 17 amino acids. The germline V gene has CDR1 GEAIGNYY and CDR2 EKD. The CDR3, as DNA: TGTGCCTGCTATACTGGGGGATACGACTGGGACACCCGACAGATGTTCTTC. This encodes CACYTGGYDWDTRQMFF.

The rearrangement links TRDV2 to TRDJ3, with 7 bases fitting TRDD3. Germline V lookup: CDR1 GEAIGNYY, CDR2 EKD. The length of the CDR3 is 18 residues. V was clipped by 1 base and J by 1 base; unmatched bases: 6. CDR3 sequence (DNA): TGTGCCTGTGACACGATCGGGGATAAGTCCTGGGACACCCGACAGATGTTTTTC. Its protein product is CACDTIGDKSWDTRQMFF.

As to this clone: With a far larger clone one base away, a read error is the likely cause. This chain joins TRDV2 and TRDJ3, with a tentative D call TRDD3 (5 bases). Germline CDR1 is GEAIGNYY and CDR2 is EKD. CDR3 length equals 19 residues. V lost 0 bases and J lost 0, with 14 bases in between. The CDR3 protein is CACDTLGKAGSWDTRQMFF. CDR3 bases: TGTGCCTGTGACACCTTGGGGAAAGCGGGCTCCTGGGACACCCGACAGATGTTTTTC.

Sample share makes this clone medium-sized. This may arise from a read error, as a much more abundant clone is one base away. The CDR3 protein is CACDTVRATSSWDTRQMFF. CDR3 DNA sequence: TGTGCCTGTGACACCGTCAGGGCTACGAGCTCCTGGGACACCCGACAGATGTTTTTC. This chain connects TRDV2 to TRDJ3; no clear D gene. The germline V gene has CDR1 GEAIGNYY and CDR2 EKD. V was trimmed by 0 bases and J by 0 bases, leaving 14 bases between them. CDR3 length: 19 amino acids.

This clone has a handful of counts. V and J are TRDV2 and TRDJ3; 13 bases are shared with TRDD3. CDR3 length: 21 residues. V shed 0 bases and J 2 bases; nucleotides not matched to a gene: 9. Germline assignment: CDR1 GEAIGNYY and CDR2 EKD. This chain's CDR3 is CACDTVLGDTRQAWDTRQMFF. For the CDR3, the DNA is TGTGCCTGTGACACCGTACTGGGGGATACGCGACAAGCCTGGGACACCCGACAGATGTTTTTC.

On this clone itself: A read error may explain this, as a much larger clone is one base away. This sample includes further DNA sequences coding for the same CDR3. The genes are TRDV3 and TRDJ3, with 12 bases lining up with TRDD3. The CDR3 consists of 17 residues. Germline CDR1 TVYSNPD, CDR2 GDNSRS (reference sequence). The CDR3 loop reads CASNVLGDTWDTRQMFF. DNA for the CDR3: TGTGCCTCCAACGTACTGGGGGATACCTGGGACACACGACAGATGTTTTTC.

In this sample, this clone turned up a few times. This DNA translates differently at residue 3 from the TCRdb protein, which is that of a much larger clone; a read error is likely, and the protein shown is the DNA's own translation. The chain couples TRDV1 to TRDJ1, with 10 positions matching TRDD3. There are 17 residues in the CDR3. Germline CDR1 reads TSWWSYY; CDR2 reads QGS. This chain's CDR3 is CAPGEGWGILYTDKLIF. CDR3 coding DNA: TGTGCTCCTGGGGAGGGGTGGGGGATACTGTACACCGATAAACTCATCTTT.

This clone turned up a few times. TCRdb shows a much larger clone's protein in place of this DNA's translation, and the two differ at residue 13, likely through a read error; the protein shown is translated from the DNA. The chain links TRDV2 to TRDJ3; maybe TRDD3 (6 bases). Germline assignment: CDR1 GEAIGNYY and CDR2 EKD. CDR3 size: 18 residues. The CDR3 loop reads CACDTGGPFSWDIRQMFF. CDR3 nucleotides: TGTGCCTGTGACACTGGGGGCCCTTTCTCCTGGGACATCCGACAGATGTTTTTC.

A few counts support this clone. This is likely an artifact of a read error, given a far larger clone one base away. The chain combines TRDV1 with TRDJ1; 10 bases align to TRDD3. Germline assignment: CDR1 TSWWSYY and CDR2 QGS. The CDR3 runs to 22 residues. CDR3 amino acids: CALGACSYASRSWGIETGKLIF. The DNA of the CDR3 is TGTGCTCTTGGGGCTTGTTCCTACGCTTCTCGATCCTGGGGGATAGAGACCGGTAAACTCATCTTT.

As regards this clone: The protein in TCRdb stems from a much larger clone and differs at residue 6 from this DNA's translation, likely a read error; here the protein is translated from the DNA. The genes are TRDV3 and TRDJ2, with 8 bases that match TRDD3. V lost 2 bases, J lost 3 bases, and 8 bases stayed unmatched. The germline CDR1 and CDR2 sequences are TVYSNPD and GDNSRS (reference sequence). The length of the CDR3 is 15 residues. CDR3 sequence: CAFRTEGYVTAQLFF. The CDR3 nucleotides are TGTGCCTTTCGTACTGAGGGATACGTGACAGCACAACTCTTCTTT.

This clone appeared a few times. This sequence is one base from a far larger clone and is likely a read error. V is TRDV2 and J is TRDJ2, with TRDD3 matching over 11 bases. Germline V gene sequence: CDR1 GEAIGNYY, CDR2 EKD. The CDR3 is made up of 16 amino acids. The CDR3 coding sequence is TGTGCCTATGACATACTGGGGGATACTTTGACAGCACAACTCTTCTTT. Translation: CAYDILGDTLTAQLFF.

This clone rates as hyperexpanded (1% or more). Within the sample, other DNA sequences also encode this same CDR3. J is TRDJ2 and V is TRDV2; 8 positions match TRDD3. The CDR3 length is 13 residues. With 0 bases clipped from V and 7 bases from J, the junction kept 0 bases outside the gene matches. Per germline, CDR1 GEAIGNYY and CDR2 EKD. The CDR3 loop reads CACDTWGIAQLFF. For the CDR3, the DNA is TGTGCCTGTGACACCTGGGGGATAGCACAACTCTTCTTT.

The chain joins TRDV1 to TRDJ2; 9 bases line up with TRDD3. V shed 0 bases and J 12 bases; nucleotides not matched to a gene: 23. The CDR3 totals 20 residues. Germline assignment: CDR1 TSWWSYY and CDR2 QGS. In DNA form, the CDR3 reads TGTGCTCTTGGGGAACTCGTTCTACCCCGTGAGTGGGGGATAGGGGTGGAACTCTTCTTT. It encodes CALGELVLPREWGIGVELFF.

This clone has a handful of counts. The mismatch at residue 8 between this DNA's translation and the TCRdb protein of a much larger clone likely reflects a read error; the protein shown is translated from the DNA. The chain links TRDV1 to TRDJ1; weak D call: TRDD2 (9 bases). V was trimmed by 8 bases and J by 2 bases, leaving 27 bases between them. Germline CDR1 and CDR2: TSWWSYY and QGS. This CDR3 region has 18 residues. As DNA, the CDR3 is TGTGCTCTTTTTCCTTCCTACGGGGGGATAAGTTGGACCGATAAACTCATCTTT. It specifies CALFPSYGGISWTDKLIF.

This clone appeared a few times. Only one base separates this from a far larger clonotype, so it likely reflects a read error. The same CDR3 can be traced to other DNA sequences in this sample. The J gene is TRDJ3, the V gene TRDV2; TRDD3 agrees at 10 bases. Germline trimming cut 7 bases from V and 0 bases from J; bases unmatched to any gene: 2. CDR1 and CDR2 from the germline V gene are GEAIGNYY and EKD. This CDR3 has 16 residues. DNA for the CDR3: TGTGCCTGCGACTGGGGGATCTCCTGGGACACCCGACAGATGTTTTTC. It specifies CACDWGISWDTRQMFF.

Worth noting for this clone: A read error may be the cause here, since a much bigger clone is one base away. V is TRDV3 and J is TRDJ1; no clear D. Germline CDR1 TVYSNPD, CDR2 GDNSRS (reference sequence). This CDR3 region has 14 residues. Trimming left V 3 bases short and J 7 bases short, with 21 bases between. The CDR3 bases are TGTGCCTTCTTTCGAGGCTACGGCTACTGTAAACTCATCTTT. Protein: CAFFRGYGYCKLIF.

This clone is medium-sized by share. Possible read error: a much larger clone is one base away. This chain joins TRDV2 and TRDJ3; 8 bases fit TRDD3. J gave up 0 bases and V 1 base, and 4 bases lay outside the gene matches. The CDR3 runs 18 residues. CDR1 and CDR2 from the germline V gene are GEAIGNYY and EKD. In nucleotides, the CDR3 is TGTGCCTGTGACACTGGGGGATCCTACTCCTGGGACACCCGACAGATGTTTTTC. It yields the protein CACDTGGSYSWDTRQMFF.

Only a few counts were recorded for this clone. The TCRdb protein comes from a much larger clone and disagrees with this DNA's translation at residue 9, likely due to a read error; the protein given here is derived from the DNA. V is TRDV2 and J is TRDJ3; the match to TRDD3 covers 7 bases. The CDR3 length is 19 residues. The V gene's germline CDR1 is GEAIGNYY and CDR2 EKD. V gave up 0 bases and J gave up 0 bases; unmatched junction bases: 7. CDR3 amino acids: CACDTLGEVGSWDTRQMFF. DNA for the CDR3: TGTGCCTGTGACACCTTGGGGGAAGTGGGCTCCTGGGACACCCGACAGATGTTTTTC.